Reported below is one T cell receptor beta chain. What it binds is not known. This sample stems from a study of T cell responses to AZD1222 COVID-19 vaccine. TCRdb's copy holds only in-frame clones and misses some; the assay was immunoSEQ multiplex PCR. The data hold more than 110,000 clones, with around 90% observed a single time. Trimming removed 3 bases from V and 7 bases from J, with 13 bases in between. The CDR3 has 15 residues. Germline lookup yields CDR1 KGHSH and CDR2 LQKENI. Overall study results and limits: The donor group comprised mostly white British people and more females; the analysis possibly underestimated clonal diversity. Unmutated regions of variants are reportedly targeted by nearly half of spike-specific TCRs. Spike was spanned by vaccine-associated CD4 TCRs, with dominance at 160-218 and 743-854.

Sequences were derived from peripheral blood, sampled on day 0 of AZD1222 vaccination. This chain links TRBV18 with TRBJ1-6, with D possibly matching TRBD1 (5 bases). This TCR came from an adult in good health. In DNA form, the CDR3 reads TGTGCCAGCTCACCTGAGGGGTGGTTGAATTCACCCCTCCACTTT. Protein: CASSPEGWLNSPLHF.